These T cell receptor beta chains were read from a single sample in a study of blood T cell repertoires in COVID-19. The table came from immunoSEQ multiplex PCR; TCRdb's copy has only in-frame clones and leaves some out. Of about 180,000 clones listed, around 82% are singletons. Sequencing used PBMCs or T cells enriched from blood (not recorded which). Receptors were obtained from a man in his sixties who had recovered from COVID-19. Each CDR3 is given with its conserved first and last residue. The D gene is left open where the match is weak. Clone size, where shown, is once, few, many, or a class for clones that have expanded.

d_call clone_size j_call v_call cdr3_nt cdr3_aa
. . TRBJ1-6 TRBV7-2 TGTGCCAGCAGCCTATCCCCGGAGAATTCACCCCTCCACTTT CASSLSPENSPLHF
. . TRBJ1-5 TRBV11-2 TGTGCCAGCAGCTTAAACCCCACAGGTGCCAATCAGCCCCAGCATTTT CASSLNPTGANQPQHF
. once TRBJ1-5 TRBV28 TGTGCCAGCCGTTCTCCGGGACAGCCCCAGCATTTT CASRSPGQPQHF
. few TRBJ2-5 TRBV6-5 TGTGCCAGCAGTTCACCGCGGGCCCCCCAAGAGACCCAGTACTTC CASSSPRAPQETQYF
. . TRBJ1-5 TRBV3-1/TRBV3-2 TGTGCCAGCAGCCCTGCGGTGGTGGCACAGCCCCAGCATTTT CASSPAVVAQPQHF
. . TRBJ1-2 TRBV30 TGTGCCTGGACCCCCGAATTGAGGGGCTACACCTTC CAWTPELRGYTF
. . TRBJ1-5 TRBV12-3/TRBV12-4 TGTGCCAGCAAATCAGGGAATCAGCCCCAGCATTTT CASKSGNQPQHF
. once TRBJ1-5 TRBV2 TGTGCCAGCAGTGAAGGAGGTCTTAGCAATCAGCCCCAGCATTTT CASSEGGLSNQPQHF
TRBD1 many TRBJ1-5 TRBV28 TGTGCCAGCAGTTCCTATGGACAGGGTAGGAATCAGCCCCAGCATTTT CASSSYGQGRNQPQHF
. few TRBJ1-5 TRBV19 TGTGCCAGTAGTATAGATCTAAGGACACAACTTTTGACCCAGCATTTT CASSIDLRTQLLTQHF
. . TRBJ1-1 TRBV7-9 TGTGCCAGCGGCGAAGGGGGTGTAGCTTTCTTT CASGEGGVAFF
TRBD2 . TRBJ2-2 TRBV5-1 TGCGCCAGCAGCTTGAGGGTAGCGGGGGTGACCGGGGAGCTGTTTTTT CASSLRVAGVTGELFF
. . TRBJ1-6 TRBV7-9 TGTGCCAGCAGCTTAGCCGGTAATTCACCCCTCCACTTT CASSLAGNSPLHF
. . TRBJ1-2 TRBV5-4 TGTGCCAGCAGCTTGTCCGCGGGCTATGGCTACACCTTC CASSLSAGYGYTF
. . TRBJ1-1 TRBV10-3 TGTGCCATCAAGGGGGAGAACACTGAAGCTTTCTTT CAIKGENTEAFF
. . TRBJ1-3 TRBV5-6 TGTGCCAGCAGCTTCGCGTCTACAGGCTTCTCTGGAAACACCATATATTTT CASSFASTGFSGNTIYF
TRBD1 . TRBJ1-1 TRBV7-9 TGTGCCAGCAGCTTGACAGGGAGCGTCACTGAAGCTTTCTTT CASSLTGSVTEAFF
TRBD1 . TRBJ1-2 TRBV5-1 TGCGCCAGCACCGCGGGACAGCTCTATGGCTACACCTTC CASTAGQLYGYTF
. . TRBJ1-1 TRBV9 TGTGCCAGCAGCGTAGCGGTAGACAGTAACACTGAAGCTTTCTTT CASSVAVDSNTEAFF
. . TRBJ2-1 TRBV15 TGTGCCACCAGCAGAGAATTAGCGACTAGTGACAATGAGCAGTTCTTC CATSRELATSDNEQFF
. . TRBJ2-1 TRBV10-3 TGTGCCATCAGTGTTCAGAACGGGGACAATGAGCAGTTCTTC CAISVQNGDNEQFF
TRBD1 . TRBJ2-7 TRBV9 TGTGCCAGCAGCGTAGGAGGGACAGGGATGCACGAGCAGTACTTC CASSVGGTGMHEQYF